The rows below give T cell receptor beta chains drawn from one sample of a study of blood T cell repertoires in COVID-19. Repertoires were generated with immunoSEQ multiplex PCR, while TCRdb's copy carries only in-frame clones and drops some. Among under 300,000 clones listed, around 88% were seen once. Specimen: PBMCs or T cells enriched from blood (not recorded which). The receptors derive from a woman in her forties with acute COVID-19. The CDR3 runs from the conserved cysteine through the conserved F or W. D genes are given only for firm matches. Size is omitted from some rows. Given values are once, few, many or a class for expanded clones.

d_gene | j_gene | abundance | v_gene | CDR3aa | CDR3nt
TRBD2 | TRBJ2-2 | few | TRBV18 | CASSLTSGSNTGELFF | TGTGCCAGCTCCCTGACTAGCGGGAGCAACACCGGGGAGCTGTTTTTT
- | TRBJ2-2 | - | TRBV19 | CASTGYRTGELFF | TGTGCCAGTACCGGGTATAGGACCGGGGAGCTGTTTTTT
- | TRBJ2-5 | once | TRBV6-1 | CASSEGGQGETQYF | TGTGCCAGCAGTGAAGGGGGGCAGGGAGAGACCCAGTACTTC
- | TRBJ1-2 | - | TRBV12-3/TRBV12-4 | CASSLDSGYGYTF | TGTGCCAGCAGTCTGGACAGCGGCTATGGCTACACCTTC
- | TRBJ1-5 | - | TRBV29-1 | CSPGGIKYSNQPQHF | TGCAGCCCCGGGGGAATAAAATATAGCAATCAGCCCCAGCATTTT
- | TRBJ1-3 | - | TRBV4-3 | CASSQDFSSDTIYF | TGCGCCAGCAGCCAAGATTTTAGCTCGGACACCATATATTTT
- | TRBJ2-3 | - | TRBV4-1 | CASSPLGLRTDTQYF | TGCGCCAGCAGCCCCCTCGGACTCCGCACAGATACGCAGTATTTT
- | TRBJ1-1 | - | TRBV5-4 | CASSLGGGSRTEAFF | TGTGCCAGCAGCTTGGGAGGGGGAAGTAGGACTGAAGCTTTCTTT
- | TRBJ2-1 | - | TRBV7-2 | CASSPSRAGTYNEQFF | TGTGCCAGCAGCCCTAGTAGGGCAGGGACCTACAATGAGCAGTTCTTC
TRBD1 | TRBJ1-2 | - | TRBV5-1 | CASHKGGTGAPYGYTF | TGCGCCAGCCACAAGGGGGGGACAGGGGCTCCCTATGGCTACACCTTC
TRBD1 | TRBJ1-1 | - | TRBV30 | CAWKPLDRENTEAFF | TGTGCCTGGAAACCCTTGGACAGGGAGAACACTGAAGCTTTCTTT
TRBD1 | TRBJ2-2 | - | TRBV5-4 | CASSFYTGGPGELFF | TGTGCCAGCAGCTTTTATACAGGGGGGCCCGGGGAGCTGTTTTTT
- | TRBJ1-2 | - | TRBV19 | CASSIDLTSYGYTF | TGTGCCAGTAGTATAGATCTGACTAGCTATGGCTACACCTTC
TRBD1 | TRBJ1-2 | - | TRBV27 | CASSPRQGFYGYTF | TGTGCCAGCAGTCCCCGACAGGGCTTCTATGGCTACACCTTC
- | TRBJ1-5 | - | TRBV30 | CAWSRGEVGLGRNQPQHF | TGTGCCTGGAGTCGCGGGGAAGTGGGCCTGGGAAGAAATCAGCCCCAGCATTTT
TRBD1 | TRBJ1-6 | - | TRBV5-1 | CASSPQGQYNSPLHF | TGCGCCAGCAGCCCCCAGGGACAGTATAATTCACCCCTCCACTTT
- | TRBJ2-2 | few | TRBV5-1 | CASSLAFTGELFF | TGCGCCAGCAGCTTGGCCTTTACCGGGGAGCTGTTTTTT